What follows is one TCR beta chain and its context. Authors' analysis steps: Quantification of nucleated cells was approximated via reference gene primer amplification. The method was immunoSEQ multiplex PCR; TCRdb's version includes in-frame clones alone and lacks a portion of them. V and J calls plus clone size are reproduced from that table; the DNA served to infer D and trimming. The table records over 110,000 clones, 88% of them present only once. This sample was taken from a study of blood T cell repertoires in COVID-19. Study background: Acute-phase and convalescent COVID-19 samples originated in the United States, Italy and Spain. Sample material is recorded as cDNA or gDNA derived from T cells, B-cell-depleted T cells, or PBMCs.

CDR3 length equals 12 residues. The germline gives CDR1 SQVTM, CDR2 ANQGSEA. Trimming stripped 1 base from V and 8 bases from J, with 11 bases between. The sequenced sample was peripheral blood. The receptor was derived from a human donor in a cohort sampled during active COVID-19. V and J are TRBV29-1 and TRBJ1-2; the D is unclear. The CDR3 loop is CSVEGALGGYTF. In DNA form, the CDR3 reads TGCAGCGTTGAAGGGGCCCTTGGGGGCTACACCTTC.